The subject of this entry is one T cell receptor beta chain. Antigen: not known. CDR1 is WSHSY and CDR2 is SAAADI in the germline V gene. Deletions cut 6 bases from V and 6 bases from J, with 21 bases between. CDR3 length equals 15 residues. Amplification of TCR beta CDR3 regions was performed using RNA transcripts as template. Initially, a first-round RT-PCR of the TCR CDR3 employed the HTBI primer set. In TCRdb, the multiplex PCR reads were re-called with MiXCR into one record per CDR3 protein. The data hold about 98,000 distinct CDR3 sequences, with roughly 40% observed a single time. The data belong to a study of T cells in Graves' hyperthyroidism and ophthalmopathy. Study-wide results and limits: Blood samples included most of the expanded thyroid clonotypes exceeding 0.001.

Not enrolled were patients with uncontrolled infection, other autoimmune disease, pregnancy or lactation. Sequencing was carried out using peripheral blood or thyroid tissue (not recorded which). The source of this sequence is a woman between 25 and 40 years old with Graves' hyperthyroidism. The V gene is TRBV10-2, the J gene TRBJ2-7, with TRBD2 as a possible D gene (6 bases). CDR3 coding DNA: TGCGCCAGCAGAGAGACCGGGACTTCCTGGAGCGAGCAGTACTTC. It codes for CASRETGTSWSEQYF.